This T cell receptor beta chain came from a study of blood T cell repertoires in COVID-19. Study information: Samples came from the United States, Italy and Spain, spanning acute and convalescent COVID-19. From T cells, B-cell-depleted T cells, or PBMCs came the material, which was cDNA or gDNA.

V was shortened by 4 bases and J by 3 bases, with 12 bases between the two germline ends. The CDR3 has 14 residues. CDR1 and CDR2 from the germline V gene are LGHDT and YNNKEL (reference sequence). Authors' methods: Reference gene primer amplification yielded estimated nucleated cell counts. Method: immunoSEQ multiplex PCR; TCRdb's copy keeps in-frame clones and lacks some. The DNA was the basis for D and trimming; V, J and clone size are from that table. In the table there are 150,000 to 200,000 clones, around three quarters of which are singletons. The sample was PBMCs or T cells enriched from blood (not recorded which). The gene calls are TRBV3-1 (or the pseudogene TRBV3-2) and TRBJ1-1; maybe TRBD1 (6 bases). This TCR came from a woman between 45 and 60 years old with acute COVID-19. CDR3 in amino acids: CASSRGLLDTEAFF. In DNA form, the CDR3 reads TGTGCCAGCAGCCGGGGGCTGTTAGACACTGAAGCTTTCTTT.